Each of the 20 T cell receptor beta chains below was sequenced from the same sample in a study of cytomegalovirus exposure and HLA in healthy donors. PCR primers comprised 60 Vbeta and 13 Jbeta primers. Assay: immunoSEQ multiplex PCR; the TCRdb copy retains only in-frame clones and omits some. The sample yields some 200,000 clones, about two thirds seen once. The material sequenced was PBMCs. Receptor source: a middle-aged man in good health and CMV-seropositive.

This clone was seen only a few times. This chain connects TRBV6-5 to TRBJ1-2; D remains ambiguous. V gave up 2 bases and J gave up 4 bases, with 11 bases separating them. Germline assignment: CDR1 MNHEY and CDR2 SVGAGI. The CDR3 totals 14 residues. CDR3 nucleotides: TGTGCCAGCAGTTACGCCGAGGCCCCCTATGGCTACACCTTC. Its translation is CASSYAEAPYGYTF.

Here the CDR3 DNA reads TGTGCCAGCTCACCTCTGGACACCCCGAACACTGAAGCTTTCTTT. It encodes CASSPLDTPNTEAFF. This chain uses TRBV18 with TRBJ1-1, with a tentative D call TRBD1 (5 bases). This CDR3 has 15 amino acids. Germline lookup yields CDR1 KGHSH and CDR2 LQKENI. V lost 3 bases to trimming and J lost 1 base, with 12 bases between them. Supplemented by reference TRBV18 and TRBJ1-1, the full variable domain reads NAGVMQNPRHLVRRRGQEARLRCSPMKGHSHVYWYRQLPEEGLKFMVYLQKENIIDESGMPKERFSAEFPKEGPSILRIQQVVRGDSAAYFCASSPLDTPNTEAFFGQGTRLTVV.

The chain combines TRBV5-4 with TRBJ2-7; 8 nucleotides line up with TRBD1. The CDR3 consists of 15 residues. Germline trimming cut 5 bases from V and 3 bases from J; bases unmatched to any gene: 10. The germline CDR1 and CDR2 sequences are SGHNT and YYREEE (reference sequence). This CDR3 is CASSSAGGLGYEQYF. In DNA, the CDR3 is TGTGCCAGCAGTTCGGCAGGGGGCTTGGGCTACGAGCAGTACTTC.

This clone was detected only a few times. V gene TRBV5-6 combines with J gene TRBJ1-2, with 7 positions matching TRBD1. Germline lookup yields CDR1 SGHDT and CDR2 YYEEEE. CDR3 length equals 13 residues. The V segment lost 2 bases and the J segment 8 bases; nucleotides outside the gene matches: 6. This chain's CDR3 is CASSFLTGWGYTF. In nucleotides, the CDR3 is TGTGCCAGCAGCTTCCTGACAGGGTGGGGCTACACCTTC.

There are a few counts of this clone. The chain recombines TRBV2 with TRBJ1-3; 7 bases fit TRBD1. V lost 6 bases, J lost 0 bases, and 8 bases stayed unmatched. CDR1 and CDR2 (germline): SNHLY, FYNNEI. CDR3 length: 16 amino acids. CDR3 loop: CASRGDSIISGNTIYF. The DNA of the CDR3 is TGTGCCAGCAGGGGGGACAGCATTATCTCTGGAAACACCATATATTTT.

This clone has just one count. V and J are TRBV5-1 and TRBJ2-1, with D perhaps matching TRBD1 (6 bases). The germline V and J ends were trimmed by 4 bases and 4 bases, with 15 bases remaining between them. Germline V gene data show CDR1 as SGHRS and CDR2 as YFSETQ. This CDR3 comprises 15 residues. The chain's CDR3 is CASSITTGHYNEQFF. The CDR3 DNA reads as TGCGCCAGCAGCATAACTACGGGACATTACAATGAGCAGTTCTTC.

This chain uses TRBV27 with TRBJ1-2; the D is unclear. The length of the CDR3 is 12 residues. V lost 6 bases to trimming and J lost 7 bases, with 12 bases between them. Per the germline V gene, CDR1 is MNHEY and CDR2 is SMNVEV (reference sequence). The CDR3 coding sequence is TGTGCCAGCAGGCCAGGCTACGCTGGCTACACCTTC. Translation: CASRPGYAGYTF.

In DNA, the CDR3 is TGTGCCAGCAGCTTGGGGGGACTAGCGGGGATCTCCTACGAGCAGTACTTC. Its protein product is CASSLGGLAGISYEQYF. This chain connects TRBV5-4 to TRBJ2-7; 13 nucleotides agree with TRBD2. The trim removed 0 bases at V and 0 bases at J, leaving 3 bases unmatched. The CDR3 consists of 17 residues. Germline V gene sequence: CDR1 SGHNT, CDR2 YYREEE (reference sequence).

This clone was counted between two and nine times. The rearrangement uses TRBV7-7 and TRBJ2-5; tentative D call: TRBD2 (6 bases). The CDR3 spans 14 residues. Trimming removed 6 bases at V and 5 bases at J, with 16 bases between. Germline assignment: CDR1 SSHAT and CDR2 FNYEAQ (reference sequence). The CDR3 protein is CASSPARGGETQYF. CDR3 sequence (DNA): TGTGCCAGCAGTCCAGCGCGGGGTGGGGAGACCCAGTACTTC.

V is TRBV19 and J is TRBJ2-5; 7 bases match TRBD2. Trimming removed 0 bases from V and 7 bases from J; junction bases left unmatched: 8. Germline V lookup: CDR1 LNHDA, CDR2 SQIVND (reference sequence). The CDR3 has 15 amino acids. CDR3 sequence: CASSIESAGLGTQYF. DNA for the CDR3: TGTGCCAGTAGTATAGAATCAGCGGGGCTAGGGACCCAGTACTTC.

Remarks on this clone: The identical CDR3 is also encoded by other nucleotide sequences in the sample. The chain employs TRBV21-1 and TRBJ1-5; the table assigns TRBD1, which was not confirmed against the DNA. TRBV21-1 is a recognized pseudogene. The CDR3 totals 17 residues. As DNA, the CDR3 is TGTGCCAGCAGCAAAGTGGCCCCGGACAGGGCCCGTCAGCCCCAGCATTTT. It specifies CASSKVAPDRARQPQHF.

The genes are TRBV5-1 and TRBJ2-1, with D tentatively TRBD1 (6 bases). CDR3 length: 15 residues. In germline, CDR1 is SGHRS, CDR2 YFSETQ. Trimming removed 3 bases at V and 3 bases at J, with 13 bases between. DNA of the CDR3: TGCGCCAGCAGCTGGACAGACCTACGCTACAATGAGCAGTTCTTC. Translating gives CASSWTDLRYNEQFF. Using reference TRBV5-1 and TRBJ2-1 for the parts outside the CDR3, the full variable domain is KAGVTQTPRYLIKTRGQQVTLSCSPISGHRSVSWYQQTPGQGLQFLFEYFSETQRNKGNFPGRFSGRQFSNSRSEMNVSTLELGDSALYLCASSWTDLRYNEQFFGPGTRLTVL.

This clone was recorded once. The DNA of the CDR3 is TGTGCCAGTAGCCTCCAGGGGGCAGGGGAGACCCAGTACTTC. Protein: CASSLQGAGETQYF. The rearrangement uses TRBV19 and TRBJ2-5, with 8 bases that match TRBD1. The germline V gene has CDR1 LNHDA and CDR2 SQIVND (reference sequence). V was clipped by 6 bases and J by 5 bases; unmatched bases: 8. CDR3 length: 14 amino acids.

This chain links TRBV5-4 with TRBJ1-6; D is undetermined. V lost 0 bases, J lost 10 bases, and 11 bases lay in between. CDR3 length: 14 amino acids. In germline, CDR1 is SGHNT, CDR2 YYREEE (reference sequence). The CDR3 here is CASSLVNSESPLHF. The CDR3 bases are TGTGCCAGCAGCTTGGTTAATAGTGAGTCACCCCTCCACTTT.

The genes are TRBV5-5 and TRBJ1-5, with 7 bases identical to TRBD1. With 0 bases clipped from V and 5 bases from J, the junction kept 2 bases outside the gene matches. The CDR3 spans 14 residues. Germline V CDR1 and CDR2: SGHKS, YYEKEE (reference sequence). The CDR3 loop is CASSLGGGYQPQHF. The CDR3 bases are TGTGCCAGCAGCTTGGGAGGGGGCTATCAGCCCCAGCATTTT.

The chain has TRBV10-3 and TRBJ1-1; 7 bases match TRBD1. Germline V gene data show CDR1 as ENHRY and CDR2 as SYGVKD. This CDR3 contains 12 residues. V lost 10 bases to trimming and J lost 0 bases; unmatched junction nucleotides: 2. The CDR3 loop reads CATGGLNTEAFF. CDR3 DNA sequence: TGTGCCACAGGGGGTCTGAACACTGAAGCTTTCTTT.

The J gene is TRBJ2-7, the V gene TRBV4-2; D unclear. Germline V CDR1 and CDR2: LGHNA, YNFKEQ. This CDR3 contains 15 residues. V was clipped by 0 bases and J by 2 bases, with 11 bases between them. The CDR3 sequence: CASSQDVGNAYEQYF. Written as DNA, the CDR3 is TGTGCCAGCAGCCAAGATGTCGGTAATGCCTACGAGCAGTACTTC.

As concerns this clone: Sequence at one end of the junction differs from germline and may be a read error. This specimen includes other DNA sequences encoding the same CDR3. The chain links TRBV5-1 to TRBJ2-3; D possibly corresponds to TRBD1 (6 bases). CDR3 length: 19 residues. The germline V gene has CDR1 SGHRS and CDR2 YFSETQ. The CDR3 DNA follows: TGCGCCAGCAGCTTGAGCCTACCCACAGGGACCGCGCCAACAGATACGCAGTACTTT. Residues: CASSLSLPTGTAPTDTQYF.

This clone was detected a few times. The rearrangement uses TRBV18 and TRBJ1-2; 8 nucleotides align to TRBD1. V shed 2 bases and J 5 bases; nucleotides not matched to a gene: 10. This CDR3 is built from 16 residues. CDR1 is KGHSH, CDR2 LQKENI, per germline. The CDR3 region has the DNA TGTGCCAGCTCACCAATGGGGGGACAGGAGTCGTATGGCTACACCTTC. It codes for CASSPMGGQESYGYTF.

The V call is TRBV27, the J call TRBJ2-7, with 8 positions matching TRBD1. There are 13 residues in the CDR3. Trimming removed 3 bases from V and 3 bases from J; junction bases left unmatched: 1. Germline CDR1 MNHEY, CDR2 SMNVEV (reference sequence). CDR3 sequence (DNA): TGTGCCAGCAGTTTGACAGGGGACTACGAGCAGTACTTC. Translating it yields CASSLTGDYEQYF.